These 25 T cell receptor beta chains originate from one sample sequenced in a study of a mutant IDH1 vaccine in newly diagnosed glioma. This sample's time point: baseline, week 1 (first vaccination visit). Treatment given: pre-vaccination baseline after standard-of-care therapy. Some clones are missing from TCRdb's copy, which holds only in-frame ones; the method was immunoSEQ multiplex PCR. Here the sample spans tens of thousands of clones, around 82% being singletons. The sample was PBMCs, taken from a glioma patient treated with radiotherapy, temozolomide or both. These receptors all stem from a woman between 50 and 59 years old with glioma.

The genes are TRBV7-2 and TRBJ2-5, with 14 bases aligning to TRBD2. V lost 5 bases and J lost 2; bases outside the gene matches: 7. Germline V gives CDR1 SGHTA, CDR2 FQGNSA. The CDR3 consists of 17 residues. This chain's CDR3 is CASSLGLAGGLQETQYF. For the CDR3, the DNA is TGTGCCAGCAGCCTAGGACTAGCGGGGGGTCTTCAAGAGACCCAGTACTTC. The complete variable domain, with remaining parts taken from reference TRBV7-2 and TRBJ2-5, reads GAGVSQSPSNKVTEKGKDVELRCDPISGHTALYWYRQSLGQGLEFLIYFQGNSAPDKSGLPSDRFSAERTGGSVSTLTIQRTQQEDSAVYLCASSLGLAGGLQETQYFGPGTRLLVL.

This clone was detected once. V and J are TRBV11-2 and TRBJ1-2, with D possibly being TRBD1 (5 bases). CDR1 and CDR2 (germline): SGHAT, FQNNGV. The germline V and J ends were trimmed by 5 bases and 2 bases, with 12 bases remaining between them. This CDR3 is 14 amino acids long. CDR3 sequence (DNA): TGTGCCAGCAGCGGTAAGGGGATAAACTATGGCTACACCTTC. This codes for CASSGKGINYGYTF.

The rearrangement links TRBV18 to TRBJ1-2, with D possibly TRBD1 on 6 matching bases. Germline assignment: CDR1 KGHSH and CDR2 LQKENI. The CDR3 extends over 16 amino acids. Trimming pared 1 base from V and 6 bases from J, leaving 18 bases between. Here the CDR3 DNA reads TGTGCCAGCTCACCACTGTCCGGACAGCCAGGAAATGGCTACACCTTC. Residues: CASSPLSGQPGNGYTF.

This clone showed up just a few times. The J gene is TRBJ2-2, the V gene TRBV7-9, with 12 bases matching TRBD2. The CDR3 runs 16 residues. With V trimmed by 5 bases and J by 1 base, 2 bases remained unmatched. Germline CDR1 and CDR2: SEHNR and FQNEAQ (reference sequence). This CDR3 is CASSEGLAGNTGELFF. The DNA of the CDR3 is TGTGCCAGCAGCGAGGGACTAGCGGGGAACACCGGGGAGCTGTTTTTT.

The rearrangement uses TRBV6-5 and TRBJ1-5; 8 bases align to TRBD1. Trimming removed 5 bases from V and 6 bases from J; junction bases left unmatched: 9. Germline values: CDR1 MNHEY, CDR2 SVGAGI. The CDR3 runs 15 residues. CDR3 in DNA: TGTGCCAGCAGTCCCCTAGGACAGGGAGCTCAGCCCCAGCATTTT. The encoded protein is CASSPLGQGAQPQHF.

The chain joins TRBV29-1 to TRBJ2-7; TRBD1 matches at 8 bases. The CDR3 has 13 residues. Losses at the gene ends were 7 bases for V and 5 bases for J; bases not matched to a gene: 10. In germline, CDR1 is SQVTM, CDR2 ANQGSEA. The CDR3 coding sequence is TGCAGCGCCAACGACAGGGGCACCCACGAGCAGTACTTC. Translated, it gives CSANDRGTHEQYF.

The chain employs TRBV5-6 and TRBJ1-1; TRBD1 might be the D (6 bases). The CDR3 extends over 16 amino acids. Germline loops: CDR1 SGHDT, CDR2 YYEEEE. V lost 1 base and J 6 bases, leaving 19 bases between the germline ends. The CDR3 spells CASSLKQGIRSAEAFF. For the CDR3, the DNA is TGTGCCAGCAGCTTGAAGCAGGGGATAAGGAGCGCTGAAGCTTTCTTT.

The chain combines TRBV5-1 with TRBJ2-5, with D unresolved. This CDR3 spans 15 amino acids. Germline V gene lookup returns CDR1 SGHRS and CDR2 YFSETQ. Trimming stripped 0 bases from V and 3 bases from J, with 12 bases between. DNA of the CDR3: TGCGCCAGCAGCTTGGCCGGACGGGTGGAAGAGACCCAGTACTTC. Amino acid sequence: CASSLAGRVEETQYF. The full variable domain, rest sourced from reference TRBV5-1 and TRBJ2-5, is KAGVTQTPRYLIKTRGQQVTLSCSPISGHRSVSWYQQTPGQGLQFLFEYFSETQRNKGNFPGRFSGRQFSNSRSEMNVSTLELGDSALYLCASSLAGRVEETQYFGPGTRLLVL.

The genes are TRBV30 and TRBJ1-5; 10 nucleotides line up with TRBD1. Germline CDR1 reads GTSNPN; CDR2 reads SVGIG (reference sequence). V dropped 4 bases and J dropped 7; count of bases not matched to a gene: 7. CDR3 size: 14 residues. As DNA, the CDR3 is TGTGCCTGGAACCGGGACAGGGGAGGACAGCCCCAGCATTTT. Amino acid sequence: CAWNRDRGGQPQHF.

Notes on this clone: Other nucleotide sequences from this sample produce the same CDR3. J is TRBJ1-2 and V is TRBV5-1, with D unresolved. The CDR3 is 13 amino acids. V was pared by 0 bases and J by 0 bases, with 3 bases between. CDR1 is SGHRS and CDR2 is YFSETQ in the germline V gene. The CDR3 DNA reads TGCGCCAGCAGCTTGGGCGCTAACTATGGCTACACCTTC. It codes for CASSLGANYGYTF.

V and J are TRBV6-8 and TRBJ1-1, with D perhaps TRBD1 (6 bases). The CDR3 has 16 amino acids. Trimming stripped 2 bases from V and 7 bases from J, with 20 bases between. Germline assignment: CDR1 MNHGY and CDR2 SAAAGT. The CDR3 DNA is TGTGCCAGCAGTTACCTTCGGACAGATACCTCGCTTGAAGCTTTCTTT. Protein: CASSYLRTDTSLEAFF.

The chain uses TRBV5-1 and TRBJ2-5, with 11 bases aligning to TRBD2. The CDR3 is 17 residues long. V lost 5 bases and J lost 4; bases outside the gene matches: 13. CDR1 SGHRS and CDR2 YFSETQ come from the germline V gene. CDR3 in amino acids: CASRSLVSGGAVETQYF. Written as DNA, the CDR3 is TGCGCCAGCAGGAGTTTGGTTAGCGGGGGGGCCGTAGAGACCCAGTACTTC.

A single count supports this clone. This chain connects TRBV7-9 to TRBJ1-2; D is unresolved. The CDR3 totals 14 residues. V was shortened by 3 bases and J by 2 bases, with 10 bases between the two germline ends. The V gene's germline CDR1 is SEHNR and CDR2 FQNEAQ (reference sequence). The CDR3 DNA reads TGTGCCAGCAGCTTTCCAGGTCTCAACTATGGCTACACCTTC. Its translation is CASSFPGLNYGYTF.

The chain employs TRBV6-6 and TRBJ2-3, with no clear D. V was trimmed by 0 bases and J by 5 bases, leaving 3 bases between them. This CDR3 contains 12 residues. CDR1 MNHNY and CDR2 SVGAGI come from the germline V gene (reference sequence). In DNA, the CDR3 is TGTGCCAGCAGTTACTCTGAAGATACGCAGTATTTT. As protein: CASSYSEDTQYF.

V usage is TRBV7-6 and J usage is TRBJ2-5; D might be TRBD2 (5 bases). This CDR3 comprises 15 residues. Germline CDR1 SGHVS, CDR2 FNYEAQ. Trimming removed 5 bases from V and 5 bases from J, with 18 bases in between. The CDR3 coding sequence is TGTGCCAGCAGCCCTTTAAAGGCGGGTGGGGAGACCCAGTACTTC. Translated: CASSPLKAGGETQYF.

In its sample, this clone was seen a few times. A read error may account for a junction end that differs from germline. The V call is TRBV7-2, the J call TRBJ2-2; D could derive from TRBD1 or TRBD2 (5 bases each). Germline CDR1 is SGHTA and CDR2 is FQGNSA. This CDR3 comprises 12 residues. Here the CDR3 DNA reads TGTGCCAGCAGCTTAAGGGTGGGGGAGCTGTTTTTC. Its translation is CASSLRVGELFF.

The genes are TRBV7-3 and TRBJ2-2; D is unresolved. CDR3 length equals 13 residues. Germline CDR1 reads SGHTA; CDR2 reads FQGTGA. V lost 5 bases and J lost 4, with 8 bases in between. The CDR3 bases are TGTGCCAGCAGCCGCGGCGGCACCGGGGAGCTGTTTTTT. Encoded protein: CASSRGGTGELFF.

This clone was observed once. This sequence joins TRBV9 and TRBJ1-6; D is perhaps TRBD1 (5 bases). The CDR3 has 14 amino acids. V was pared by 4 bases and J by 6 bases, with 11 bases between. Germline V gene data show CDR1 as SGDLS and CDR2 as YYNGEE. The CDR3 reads CASSSRQSNSPLHF. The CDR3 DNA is TGTGCCAGCAGCTCCCGACAGTCTAATTCACCCCTCCACTTT.

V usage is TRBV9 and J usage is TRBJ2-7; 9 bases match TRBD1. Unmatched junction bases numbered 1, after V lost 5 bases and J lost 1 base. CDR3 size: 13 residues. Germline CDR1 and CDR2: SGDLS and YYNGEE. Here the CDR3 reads CASRGTGSYEQYF. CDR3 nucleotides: TGTGCCAGCAGGGGGACAGGGTCCTACGAGCAGTACTTC.

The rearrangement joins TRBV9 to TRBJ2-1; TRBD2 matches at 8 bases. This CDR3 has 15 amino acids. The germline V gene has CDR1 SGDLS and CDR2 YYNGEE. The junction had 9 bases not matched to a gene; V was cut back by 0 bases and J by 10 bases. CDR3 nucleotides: TGTGCCAGCAGCGTAGCGCGGGGGGCGGGGAGGGAGCAGTTCTTC. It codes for CASSVARGAGREQFF.

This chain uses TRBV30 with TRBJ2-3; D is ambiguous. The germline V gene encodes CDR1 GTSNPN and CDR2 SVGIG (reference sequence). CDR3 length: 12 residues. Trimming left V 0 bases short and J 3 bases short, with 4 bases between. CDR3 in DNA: TGTGCCTGGAGTGTACTAACAGATACGCAGTATTTT. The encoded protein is CAWSVLTDTQYF.

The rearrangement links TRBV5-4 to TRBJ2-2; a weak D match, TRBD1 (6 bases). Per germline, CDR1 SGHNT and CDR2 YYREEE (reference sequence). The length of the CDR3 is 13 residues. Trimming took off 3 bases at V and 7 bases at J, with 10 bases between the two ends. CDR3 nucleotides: TGTGCCAGCAGCTCCCAGGGGAGCGGGGAGCTGTTTTTT. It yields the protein CASSSQGSGELFF.

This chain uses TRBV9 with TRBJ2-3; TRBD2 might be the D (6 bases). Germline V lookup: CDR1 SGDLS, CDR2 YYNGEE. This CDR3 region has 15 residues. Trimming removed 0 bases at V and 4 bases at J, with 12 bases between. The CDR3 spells CASSVEGGGADTQYF. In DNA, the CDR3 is TGTGCCAGCAGCGTAGAGGGAGGAGGGGCAGATACGCAGTATTTT. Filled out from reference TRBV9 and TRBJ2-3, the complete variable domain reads DSGVTQTPKHLITATGQRVTLRCSPRSGDLSVYWYQQSLDQGLQFLIQYYNGEERAKGNILERFSAQQFPDLHSELNLSSLELGDSALYFCASSVEGGGADTQYFGPGTRLTVL.

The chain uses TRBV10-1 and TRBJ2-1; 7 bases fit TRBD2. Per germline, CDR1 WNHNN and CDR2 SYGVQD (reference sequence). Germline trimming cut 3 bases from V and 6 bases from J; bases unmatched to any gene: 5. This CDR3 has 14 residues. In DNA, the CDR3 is TGCGCCAGCAGTGACCGCGGGGGTTTCAATGAGCAGTTCTTC. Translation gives CASSDRGGFNEQFF.

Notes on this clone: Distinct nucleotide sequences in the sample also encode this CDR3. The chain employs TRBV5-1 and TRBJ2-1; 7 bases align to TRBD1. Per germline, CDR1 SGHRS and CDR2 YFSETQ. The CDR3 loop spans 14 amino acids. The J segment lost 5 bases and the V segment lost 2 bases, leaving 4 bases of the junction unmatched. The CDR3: CASSFDRANNEQFF. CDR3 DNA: TGCGCCAGCAGCTTTGACAGGGCTAACAATGAGCAGTTCTTC.